This T cell receptor beta chain was found in a study of shared clonotypes between healthy human individuals. Profiling relied on immunoSEQ multiplex PCR, and the TCRdb table lists in-frame clones only, not all of them. The data show over a million clones, more than 95% seen once. V was clipped by 6 bases and J by 6 bases; unmatched bases: 11. This CDR3 contains 16 residues. CDR1 is KGHSH and CDR2 is LQKENI in the germline V gene. The clonotype was recovered from a young man in good health. The specimen sequenced was naive CD4+ T cells sorted from blood. As for subset: CD45RA+ positively selected. The J gene is TRBJ2-1, the V gene TRBV18; the match to TRBD2 covers 10 bases. The CDR3 protein is CASSPLRLAGGNEQFF. The CDR3 bases are TGTGCCAGCTCTCCCCTTCGACTAGCGGGCGGCAATGAGCAGTTCTTC.